Detailed here is one T cell receptor beta chain. This entry is derived from a study of blood T cell repertoires in COVID-19. On the study more broadly: Samples of COVID-19 (acute and convalescent) were obtained from the United States, Italy and Spain. Sample material is recorded as cDNA or gDNA derived from T cells, B-cell-depleted T cells, or PBMCs.

J was trimmed by 6 bases and V by 4 bases; bases with no gene match: 2. This CDR3 has 15 residues. Per the germline V gene, CDR1 is LNHDA and CDR2 is SQIVND (reference sequence). In the authors' methods: Researchers report that nucleated cell counts were estimated from reference gene primer amplification. Data came from immunoSEQ multiplex PCR; TCRdb stores just in-frame clones and leaves some out. The V and J calls and clone size come from that table; D and trimming were worked out from the DNA. The table shows 100,000 or so clones, with over 80% occurring only once. The rearrangement joins TRBV19 to TRBJ2-1; 14 bases line up with TRBD2. Specimen: peripheral blood. This TCR was recovered from a man at least 80 years old with acute or convalescent COVID-19. The CDR3 nucleotides are TGTGCCAGTAGTAGGGGGACTAGCGGGAGCAATGAGCAGTTCTTC. Protein sequence: CASSRGTSGSNEQFF.